The 7 T cell receptor beta chains presented below share a single source sample, sequenced in a study of blood T cell repertoires in COVID-19. Data came from immunoSEQ multiplex PCR; TCRdb stores just in-frame clones and leaves some out. Of approximately 100,000 clones listed, 70% to 85% are singletons. Specimen: peripheral blood. The source of these receptors is a man in his sixties or seventies with active or convalescent COVID-19.

The rearrangement joins TRBV19 to TRBJ2-3; 8 nucleotides line up with TRBD1. The V gene's germline CDR1 is LNHDA and CDR2 SQIVND (reference sequence). After removal of 4 bases from V and 3 bases from J, the junction contained 6 bases not matched to a gene. The CDR3 has 15 amino acids. CDR3 amino acids: CASSTGTGLTDTQYF. The CDR3 region has the DNA TGTGCCAGTAGTACCGGGACAGGCTTGACAGATACGCAGTATTTT.

This clone appeared once. This rearrangement joins TRBV5-1 to TRBJ2-7; D is undetermined. CDR1 SGHRS and CDR2 YFSETQ come from the germline V gene. Trimming took off 1 base at V and 1 base at J, with 6 bases between the two ends. The CDR3 sequence is 13 residues long. The CDR3 nucleotides are TGCGCCAGCAGCTTGTCTAGTTCCTACGAGCAGTACTTC. Translated: CASSLSSSYEQYF.

The rearrangement links TRBV19 to TRBJ1-5; D is undetermined. V was clipped by 3 bases and J by 2 bases, with 5 bases between them. The CDR3 runs to 13 residues. CDR1 LNHDA and CDR2 SQIVND come from the germline V gene (reference sequence). CDR3 loop: CASSIGGNQPQHF. The DNA for the CDR3 is TGTGCCAGTAGTATCGGGGGCAATCAGCCCCAGCATTTT.

The chain has TRBV7-9 and TRBJ2-7; 9 bases line up with TRBD2. The germline V gene encodes CDR1 SEHNR and CDR2 FQNEAQ (reference sequence). J lost 5 bases, V lost 5 bases, and 7 bases had no gene match. This CDR3 has 14 residues. As DNA, the CDR3 is TGTGCCAGCAGCCGCCACGCTAGCGGGGACGAGCAGTACTTC. Protein sequence: CASSRHASGDEQYF. Complete variable domain (other parts from reference TRBV7-9 and TRBJ2-7): DTGVSQNPRHKITKRGQNVTFRCDPISEHNRLYWYRQTLGQGPEFLTYFQNEAQLEKSRLLSDRFSAERPKGSFSTLEIQRTEQGDSAMYLCASSRHASGDEQYFGPGTRLTVT.

This clone was seen only once. V usage is TRBV6-5 and J usage is TRBJ1-3; 8 bases align to TRBD1. From germline, CDR1 is MNHEY and CDR2 SVGAGI. J lost 0 bases, V lost 10 bases, and 8 bases had no gene match. This CDR3 spans 15 amino acids. The CDR3: CATRRDRTSGNTIYF. As DNA, the CDR3 is TGTGCCACGCGACGGGACAGGACCTCTGGAAACACCATATATTTT.

The rearrangement links TRBV4-2 to TRBJ2-1; D perhaps matches TRBD2 (6 bases). Per germline, CDR1 LGHNA and CDR2 YNFKEQ. The length of the CDR3 is 14 residues. The V and J ends lost 1 base and 10 bases respectively, with 14 bases between them. The CDR3 reads CASSQALASEEQFF. The CDR3 DNA sequence: TGTGCCAGCAGCCAAGCCCTAGCGTCGGAGGAGCAGTTCTTC.

This clone showed up just a few times. This chain joins TRBV7-9 and TRBJ2-3; weak D call: TRBD2 (6 bases). V lost 5 bases, J lost 5 bases, and 11 bases lay in between. This CDR3 contains 13 residues. Germline lookup yields CDR1 SEHNR and CDR2 FQNEAQ (reference sequence). CDR3 sequence: CASSGGNEDTQYF. CDR3 DNA: TGTGCCAGCAGCGGGGGGAACGAAGATACGCAGTATTTT. The whole variable domain, filled in from reference TRBV7-9 and TRBJ2-3, reads DTGVSQNPRHKITKRGQNVTFRCDPISEHNRLYWYRQTLGQGPEFLTYFQNEAQLEKSRLLSDRFSAERPKGSFSTLEIQRTEQGDSAMYLCASSGGNEDTQYFGPGTRLTVL.